This T cell receptor (beta chain) was recovered during a study of cytomegalovirus exposure and HLA in healthy donors. Primers: 60 Vbeta forward and 13 Jbeta reverse. Source study methods: Approximately 12 million of 70 million to 80 million unique TCR beta chains were shared, per a later count. The table came from immunoSEQ multiplex PCR; TCRdb's copy has only in-frame clones and leaves some out. V, J and clone size reflect that table, while D and trimming were determined from the DNA. The repertoire holds around 140,000 clones, with around 77% as singletons. The CDR3 covers 17 residues. The V gene end was trimmed by 0 bases and the J gene end by 4 bases; junction bases not matched to a gene: 7. The V gene's germline CDR1 is SGHRS and CDR2 YFSETQ. Whole-study results and caveats: Excluded: some indistinguishable V segments such as TRBV6-2 and TRBV6-3.

Regarding this clone: Its cognate antigen is unknown.

This sequence joins TRBV5-1 and TRBJ2-1; 10 positions match TRBD1. The origin of this receptor is a woman aged 60-75 years in good health and CMV-seronegative. The material sequenced was PBMCs. The CDR3 region has the DNA TGCGCCAGCAGCTTGGTGACACCGGGACAGGGGTACAATGAGCAGTTCTTC. It encodes CASSLVTPGQGYNEQFF.